This TCR beta chain was profiled in a study of CXCR3-negative and CXCR3-positive naive CD8 T cells (dated by TCRdb to the late 2010s). Regarding the research as a whole: In total, 130 million to 150 million TRB reads were obtained, corresponding to roughly 1.5 +/- 0.3 million reads per library. Diversity and physicochemical repertoire analyses were performed on approximately 10 donors pooled from two independent experiments. The TRBV-TRBJ cluster analysis covered naive subsets from several donors and memory cells from 3 donors. Results the study describes overall, beyond this receptor: Because surface CD5, which is linked to self-reactivity in mice, was comparable between the naive subsets, TCR interaction strength was also inferred from the physicochemical properties of TRB CDR3s. Because CXCR3 expression was partially decreased after cryopreservation, freshly isolated PBMCs were used for most assays. TRB CDR3s from CXCR3-positive naive cells showed higher hydrophobicity (lower Kidera factor 4), lower energy, and higher strength and volume indices than CXCR3-negative naive cells. Naive CXCR3-negative and CXCR3-positive cells from the same donor showed similar TRBV-TRBJ usage, whereas memory cells showed distinct patterns. Repertoire diversity was comparably high in both naive subsets but much lower in memory CD8+ T cells.

Each CD8+ T cell subset was flow-sorted in triplicate, with fewer than 350,000 cells per subset placed directly into RLT lysis buffer. To keep memory contaminants out, a stringent definition of naive CD8+ T cells was applied: CD45RO-CCR7+CD27+CD95-. Peripheral blood mononuclear cells were isolated from buffy coats using standard density gradient centrifugation. Naive CXCR3-negative and CXCR3-positive CD8+ T cells were flow-sorted using a FACSAria III. Total RNA was extracted from sorted cells with an RNeasy Mini Kit. For sequencing, a NextSeq 550 was employed. The Human TCR Profiling Kit (MiLaboratory) was used to make UMI-labeled 5' RACE TRB cDNA libraries. The full amount of extracted RNA was used for cDNA synthesis, and the full amount of resulting cDNA was used for PCR amplification. Libraries were prepared in parallel with an identical number of PCR cycles. The study's own analysis went as follows. MIGEC and MiXCR extracted about 48,000 +/- 9,800 unique UMI-labeled TRB cDNA molecules per library, requiring at least two reads per UMI. An average of approximately 40,000 +/- 10,000 functional in-frame TRB CDR3 nucleotide clonotypes without stop codons was found per library. Diversity metrics, including normalized Shannon-Wiener and Chao1, were computed in VDJtools after downsampling to 5000 UMI-labeled TRB molecules per sample. VDJtools was used to calculate clonotype-size-weighted physicochemical properties of the central five CDR3 residues, namely interaction energy, strength, volume and Kidera factor 4. TCRdb reprocessed the reads, so every CDR3 protein sequence counts as one entry and DNA is not shown. The V and J calls were determined by TCRdb, not by the authors. The sample has about 63,000 distinct CDR3 sequences on record. Together, the top ten hold 4% to 5.5% of the sample.

In regard to this clonotype: The antigen it binds to is not known.

Taken from cysteine to phenylalanine, the CDR3 has 14 residues. No DNA sequence was recorded. Sequencing was carried out using naive CXCR3+ CD8+ T cells from blood. This specimen's cell subset or site label, per the study, means: CD45RO-CCR7+CD27+CD95- naive CD8+ T cells expressing CXCR3 (TNR3+). This clonotype originated in a human donor in good health. Some clones in this sample may be carry-over from other donors' samples. The chain is encoded by TRBV12-3 or TRBV12-4 joined to TRBJ2-1; the D gene TCRdb calls, TRBD1, cannot be checked with no DNA. CDR3 reads: CASSLDGAGGEQFF.